The TCR beta chain described here comes from a study of blood T cell repertoires in COVID-19. The assay was immunoSEQ multiplex PCR, and TCRdb's table has in-frame clones only and misses some. The sample carries about 25,000 clones, around nine tenths recorded once. V lost 5 bases and J 9 bases, leaving 17 bases between the germline ends. Per germline, CDR1 MNHEY and CDR2 SVGAGI. This CDR3 has 14 amino acids. Sequenced input: peripheral blood. The rearrangement links TRBV6-5 to TRBJ1-5, with D perhaps matching TRBD1 (5 bases). The sequence was obtained from a human donor with active COVID-19. The donor label of this sample is uncertain. In DNA form, the CDR3 reads TGTGCCAGCAGTCTTCAGGGAAACTTGGGGCCCCAGCATTTT. Translation gives CASSLQGNLGPQHF.